This record looks at one T cell receptor (beta chain) sequence and its context. Its target antigen remains unknown. One base away there is no much larger clone; base qualities are not given. This record comes from a study of radiation and T cells in renal cell carcinoma (dated by TCRdb to 2020 to 2022). Regarding the complete study: In total, 50 or so samples underwent TCR beta sequencing: 25 or so tumors plus 27 peripheral blood samples. The final blood draw took place at 4 weeks after radiation, the same time as nephrectomy. Across all 50 or so samples, several million unique CDR3 nucleotide sequences encoding some 2.6 million unique CDR3 amino acid sequences were identified.

The CDR1 and CDR2 encoded by the germline V gene are SGHRS and YFSETQ. Counted from cysteine to phenylalanine, this CDR3 has 12 amino acids. CDR3 DNA is the only sequence kept; it has 36 bases, read in frame from the first base. The V and J ends are trimmed by 4 bases and 4 bases, leaving 8 bases between them. TCR beta libraries were generated from genomic DNA with the immunoSEQ kit, following the manufacturer's recommendations. Library preparation used a first multiplex PCR with proprietary primers, then a second PCR adding unique barcodes, with bead cleanups after each round. Each sample batch included a kit-provided positive control reaction and a negative control reaction. The final libraries were assessed on an Agilent 4200 TapeStation D1000 ScreenTape, pooled by volume, and quantified by qPCR. Sequencing was performed on an Illumina NextSeq500 with a MidOutput 150-cycle cartridge, and 156 Read1 and 15 Index1 cycles were run with kit custom primers. The pooled library was loaded at roughly 0.96 pM, with an approximately 20% PhiX control spiked in. On the authors' methods: Vendor-processed data were analyzed in R, and a clonotype was defined as all T cells sharing the same CDR3 nucleotide sequence. In the clone abundance analyses, frequencies in each sample were normalized to that sample's 10,000 most abundant clones. Before analysis, public T cell clones were removed, and these numbered fewer than five per sample on average. A difference in abundance of at least 32-fold between compartments was used to define tumor-enriched and baseline blood-enriched clonotypes. Clonotypes expanded or contracted between blood time points were identified with a beta-binomial differential abundance model. Similarity between tumor and blood repertoires was quantified using the Baroni-Urbani and Buser coefficient, and groups were compared with two-tailed Wilcoxon tests in R. TCRdb took over this immuneACCESS table, retaining in-frame rearrangements with V and J assigned. Such tables are incomplete; in checked studies, under half of the missing clones stem from an unresolved V gene, and the remainder is unexplained. The DNA was the basis for D and trimming; V, J and clone size are from that table. Counted in this sample were under 100,000 clones; roughly 82% of them appeared once. About 7.2% of the sample is taken by the ten largest.

Overall study outcomes, separate from this receptor: Because pretreatment tumor biopsies were not available, the study could not determine whether clonotypes were already present within the tumor at baseline. Dynamics of the blood repertoire were not tracked past 4 weeks after treatment. Top tumor clonotypes rose in blood from baseline to 2 weeks post-radiation, then contracted by 4 weeks, suggesting transient expansion of tumor-resident clones. The single-armed trial design could not address effects of radiation dose or scheduling on the TCR repertoire.

This specimen's time point label, per the study, means: blood 4 weeks post-SBRT, at nephrectomy. The sample's treatment or condition, from its label and the paper: 15 Gy SBRT to primary tumor, nephrectomy 4 weeks later. Samples were obtained from a clinical trial, in which 15 Gy stereotactic body radiation therapy was delivered to primary renal cell carcinomas and nephrectomy was performed 4 weeks later. To follow tumor-enriched clonotypes, peripheral blood was collected serially from radiation-treated patients at baseline and again at 2 weeks and 4 weeks after SBRT. Every patient's renal cell carcinoma showed clear cell pathology. The QIAamp DNA Blood Mini Kit (Qiagen) was used to prepare genomic DNA for TCR sequencing. Samples were included in the analyses only if all quality control checks were passed.

Recombination joined TRBV5-1 with TRBJ2-5; the D gene lacks a confident call. The sequence derives from a man aged 55 to 70 with renal cell carcinoma. This specimen was blood, taken from a patient whose treatment included radiotherapy and nephrectomy. In nucleotide form, the sequence is TGCGCCAGCAGCGACCAAGGAGAGACCCAGTACTTC. Translated, it gives CASSDQGETQYF.